The T cell receptor (beta chain) under discussion was sequenced for a study of cytomegalovirus exposure and HLA in healthy donors. Across the study: Within an early data release were around 80 million unique TCRs drawn from HLA-typed donors. For the roughly 400 genotyped donors, approximately 83% fell within the Caucasian-associated ancestry cluster.

Everyone who donated was a healthy bone marrow donor. CDR3 length: 13 amino acids. Trimming cost V 6 bases and J 6 bases; bases outside gene matches: 5. CDR1 is MNHEY and CDR2 is SVGAGI in the germline V gene. PCR primers comprised 60 Vbeta and 13 Jbeta primers. Authors' analysis steps: In a later analysis, of roughly 83 million unique beta chains, roughly 9.9 million appeared in at least two donors. Generated by immunoSEQ multiplex PCR, the TCRdb table keeps only in-frame clones and is missing some. That table gives V, J and clone size, and the DNA gave D and trimming. The sample contains roughly 100,000 clones, 65% of which appear only once.

The sample was PBMCs. This clonotype was sampled from a woman aged 45 to 65 in good health and CMV-seropositive. This chain connects TRBV6-5 to TRBJ1-1; the match to TRBD1 covers 9 bases. In DNA, the CDR3 is TGTGCCAGCAGCAGGACAGGGGTCCCTGAAGCTTTCTTT. Translation gives CASSRTGVPEAFF.